Listed below are T cell receptor beta chains from one sample, sequenced in a study of blood T cell repertoires in COVID-19. The data were produced by immunoSEQ multiplex PCR, yet TCRdb's version contains in-frame clones alone and is incomplete. The sample yields about 130,000 clones, under 85% seen once. The material sequenced was peripheral blood. These receptors were collected from a man aged 35-49 years with active or convalescent COVID-19. The CDR3 runs from the conserved cysteine through the conserved F or W. D genes are given only for firm matches. Expanded clones are given a class, and other clones once, few, many or no size at all.

TRBV6-1	TRBJ1-2	-	-	CASSEWPVWGYTF	TGTGCCAGCAGTGAATGGCCCGTATGGGGCTACACCTTC
TRBV3-1/TRBV3-2	TRBJ2-7	-	TRBD2	CASSQGQRGTYEQYF	TGTGCCAGCAGCCAAGGCCAGCGGGGGACCTACGAGCAGTACTTC
TRBV7-2	TRBJ1-2	-	TRBD1	CASSADRGENYGYTF	TGTGCCAGCAGCGCTGACAGGGGTGAAAACTATGGCTACACCTTC
TRBV7-3	TRBJ2-1	once	-	CASSSYQANEQFF	TGTGCCAGCAGCTCTTATCAGGCTAATGAGCAGTTCTTC
TRBV28	TRBJ2-7	-	TRBD2	CASSLQTSGSYEQYF	TGTGCCAGCAGTTTGCAGACTAGCGGTAGCTACGAGCAGTACTTC
TRBV19	TRBJ2-7	-	TRBD2	CASSIGTKSYEQYF	TGTGCCAGTAGTATCGGGACTAAATCCTATGAGCAGTACTTC
TRBV5-1	TRBJ1-1	-	-	CASSLGAGLGAEAFF	TGCGCCAGCAGCTTGGGGGCAGGGCTAGGGGCTGAAGCTTTCTTT
TRBV25-1	TRBJ1-1	-	-	CASSAPGWMNTEAFF	TGTGCCAGCAGTGCTCCAGGGTGGATGAACACTGAAGCTTTCTTT
TRBV6-6	TRBJ1-5	-	-	CASSYSSRGSNQPQHF	TGTGCCAGCAGTTACTCATCCAGGGGTAGCAATCAGCCCCAGCATTTT
TRBV19	TRBJ2-2	-	TRBD2	CASRTHSGGANTGELFF	TGTGCCAGTAGGACACATAGCGGGGGGGCGAACACCGGGGAGCTGTTTTTT
TRBV3-1/TRBV3-2	TRBJ2-3	few	TRBD1	CASSDRGYSTDTQYF	TGTGCCAGCAGTGACAGGGGGTATAGCACAGATACGCAGTATTTT